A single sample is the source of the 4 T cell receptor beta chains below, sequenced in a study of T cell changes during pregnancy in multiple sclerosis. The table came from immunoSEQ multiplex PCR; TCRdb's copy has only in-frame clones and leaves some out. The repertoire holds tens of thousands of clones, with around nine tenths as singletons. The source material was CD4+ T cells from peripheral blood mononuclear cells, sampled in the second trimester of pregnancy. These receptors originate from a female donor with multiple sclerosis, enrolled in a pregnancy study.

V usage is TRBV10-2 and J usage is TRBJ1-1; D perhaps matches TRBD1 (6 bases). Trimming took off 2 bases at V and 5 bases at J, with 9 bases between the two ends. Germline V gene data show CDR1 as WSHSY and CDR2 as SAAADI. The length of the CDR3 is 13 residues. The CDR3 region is CASSERRGTEAFF. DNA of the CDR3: TGCGCCAGCAGTGAGCGTAGGGGGACTGAAGCTTTCTTT.

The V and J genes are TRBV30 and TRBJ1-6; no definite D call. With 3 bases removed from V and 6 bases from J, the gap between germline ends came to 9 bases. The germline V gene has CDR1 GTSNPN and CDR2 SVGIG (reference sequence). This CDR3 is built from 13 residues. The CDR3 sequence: CAWSASTNSPLHF. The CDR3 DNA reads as TGTGCCTGGAGCGCCAGTACTAATTCACCCCTCCACTTT. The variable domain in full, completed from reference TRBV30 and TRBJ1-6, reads SQTIHQWPATLVQPVGSPLSLECTVEGTSNPNLYWYRQAAGRGLQLLFYSVGIGQISSEVPQNLSASRPQDRQFILSSKKLLLSDSGFYLCAWSASTNSPLHFGNGTRLTVT.

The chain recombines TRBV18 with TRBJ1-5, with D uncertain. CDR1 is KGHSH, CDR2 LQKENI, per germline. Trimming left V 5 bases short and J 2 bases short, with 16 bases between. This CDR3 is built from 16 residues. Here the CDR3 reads CASSAGPSAGNQPQHF. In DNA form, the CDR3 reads TGTGCCAGCTCAGCGGGCCCTTCGGCCGGCAATCAGCCCCAGCATTTT.

CDR3 coding DNA: TGTGCCAGCAGCCTGGGACAGGGAGGGAATGGCTACACCTTC. It codes for CASSLGQGGNGYTF. The chain joins TRBV11-3 to TRBJ1-2, with 9 bases that match TRBD1. V dropped 5 bases and J dropped 6; count of bases not matched to a gene: 7. The CDR3 is 14 amino acids. CDR1 SGHNT and CDR2 YENEEA come from the germline V gene.